This T cell receptor (beta chain) was sequenced for a study of lymphopenia after photon versus proton radiotherapy. Points from the study as a whole: Oligoclonal CD8+ Temra expansion after nadir drove photon patients' diversity drop. Larger post-nadir TCR diversity loss correlated inversely with survival in deceased patients.

V was pared by 5 bases and J by 4 bases, with 9 bases of the junction left unmatched. CDR3 length: 15 amino acids. Germline CDR1 and CDR2: MNHEY and SMNVEV (reference sequence). Worth noting for this clone: The antigen remains unidentified.

Only in-frame clones appear in the TCRdb table, and some are missing; sequencing was by immunoSEQ multiplex PCR. The top ten hold about 2.3% of the sample, which has 50,000 to 75,000 clones, approximately 83% seen once. This chain uses TRBV27 with TRBJ2-3; 7 bases line up with TRBD1. Sequenced here: peripheral blood, sampled from a patient treated with photon-based radiotherapy. The sequence came from a man aged 40-50 years with gastric cancer. In DNA form, the CDR3 reads TGTGCCAGCAGTCATCGACAGGGTTGGGCAGATACGCAGTATTTT. Translating gives CASSHRQGWADTQYF.